The following is a TCR beta chain sequence with its context. Its target is unknown. This entry is derived from a study of cytomegalovirus exposure and HLA in healthy donors. General study findings and limits: HLA restriction was apparent for most CMV-associated TCR beta chains in a later analysis.

The PCR ran on 60 Vbeta and 13 Jbeta primers. Generated by immunoSEQ multiplex PCR, the TCRdb table keeps only in-frame clones and is missing some. The table shows 150,000 to 200,000 clones, with over 60% occurring only once. The germline V gene has CDR1 LGHNT and CDR2 FRNRAP. The ends were cut back, 2 bases at V and 2 bases at J, with 6 bases in the middle. The CDR3 has 13 amino acids. V gene TRBV12-5 combines with J gene TRBJ1-1; D is undetermined. The sample consisted of PBMCs. This clonotype was sampled from a woman between 45 and 65 years old in good health and CMV-seropositive. As DNA, the CDR3 is TGTGCTAGTGGTTTGTCCCTTAACACTGAAGCTTTCTTT. Translated, it gives CASGLSLNTEAFF.